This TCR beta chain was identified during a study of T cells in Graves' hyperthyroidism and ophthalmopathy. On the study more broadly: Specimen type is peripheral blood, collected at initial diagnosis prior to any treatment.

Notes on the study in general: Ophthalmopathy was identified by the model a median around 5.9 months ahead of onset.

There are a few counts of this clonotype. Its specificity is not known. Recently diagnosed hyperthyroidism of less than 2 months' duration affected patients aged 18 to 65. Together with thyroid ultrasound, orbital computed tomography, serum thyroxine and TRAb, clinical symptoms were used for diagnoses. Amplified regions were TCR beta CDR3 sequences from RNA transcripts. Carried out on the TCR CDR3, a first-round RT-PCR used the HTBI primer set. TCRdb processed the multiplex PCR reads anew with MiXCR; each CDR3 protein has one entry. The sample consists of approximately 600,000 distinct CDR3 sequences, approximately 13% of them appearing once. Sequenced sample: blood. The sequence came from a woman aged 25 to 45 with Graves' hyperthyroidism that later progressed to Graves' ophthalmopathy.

In DNA, the CDR3 is TGTGCCAGCAGTTCGGGACAGGGCTATGATGGCTACACCTTC. Its translation: CASSSGQGYDGYTF. The rearrangement uses TRBV6-2 or TRBV6-3 and TRBJ1-2; 9 positions agree with TRBD1. Per germline, CDR1 MNHEY and CDR2 SVGEGT. Trimming took 4 bases from V and 6 from J; bases not matched to a gene: 6. The CDR3 totals 14 residues.